This T cell receptor (beta chain) derives from a study of blood T cells in healthy people across ages. Next came a second PCR, run for roughly 6 to 11 cycles, which used a sample-barcoded 5' primer along with a J-beta primer mix. A single record per CDR3 protein comes from TCRdb applying MiXCR to the 5' RACE reads. Of some 1.5 million distinct CDR3 sequences in the sample, under 55% were seen once. This clonotype was picked up one time. Its antigen is not identified. Donors ranged from about 6 to 95 years old and were healthy Caucasians in Russia. Samples had at least 6.5 million PBMCs isolated from them. Notes on the study in general: The long-lived group displayed more naive CD4+ cells, plus higher diversity, than the aged donors did. The unknown donor CMV status may have confounded expanded clonotype changes.

Trimming at V came to 3 bases and at J to 0 bases, leaving 6 bases not matched to a gene. Germline values: CDR1 SGDLS, CDR2 YYNGEE. The CDR3 contains 17 residues. The TCR was taken from a woman aged 18-29 years in good health. The chain combines TRBV9 with TRBJ2-6; 7 bases line up with TRBD1. The specimen sequenced was blood. Written as DNA, the CDR3 is TGTGCCAGCAGCGCGACAGGGCGGAACTCTGGGGCCAACGTCCTGACTTTC. Its translation: CASSATGRNSGANVLTF.